The T cell receptor (beta chain) under discussion was sequenced for a study of CD8 T cells in ankylosing spondylitis. Overall study results and limits: For ankylosing spondylitis blood, a TCR beta motif of 7 or 8 highly homologous variants appeared characteristic. The clones that were linked to disease were reported to be significantly enriched in matched synovial fluid samples from ankylosing spondylitis patients.

In making TCR beta libraries, quantitative 5'-RACE with molecular barcodes was used. TCRdb fed the 5' RACE reads into MiXCR, producing one record per CDR3 protein. The table shows about 440,000 distinct CDR3 sequences, with roughly a sixth occurring only once. To note about this clonotype: Its antigen is as yet unknown.

The CDR3 covers 13 residues. Germline assignment: CDR1 SGHTA and CDR2 FQGTGA. V was clipped by 4 bases and J by 11 bases; unmatched bases: 8. This TCR derives from a male donor with ankylosing spondylitis. J is TRBJ2-4 and V is TRBV7-3; 7 nucleotides agree with TRBD2. Material: blood, either unsorted or a sorted T cell fraction (not recorded which). This CDR3 is CASSSSGGAVQYF. The CDR3 DNA is TGTGCCAGCAGCTCCTCGGGGGGAGCGGTTCAGTACTTC.